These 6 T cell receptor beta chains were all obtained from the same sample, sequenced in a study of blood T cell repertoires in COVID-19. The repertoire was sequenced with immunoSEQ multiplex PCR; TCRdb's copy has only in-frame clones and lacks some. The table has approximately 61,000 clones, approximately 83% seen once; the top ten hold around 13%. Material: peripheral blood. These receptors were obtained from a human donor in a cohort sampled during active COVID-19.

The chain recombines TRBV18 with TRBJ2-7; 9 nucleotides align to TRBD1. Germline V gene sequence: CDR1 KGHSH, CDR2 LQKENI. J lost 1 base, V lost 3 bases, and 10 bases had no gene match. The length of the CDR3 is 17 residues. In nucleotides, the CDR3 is TGTGCCAGCTCACCCGCCGACAGGGGGTCATTATCCTACGAGCAGTACTTC. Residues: CASSPADRGSLSYEQYF.

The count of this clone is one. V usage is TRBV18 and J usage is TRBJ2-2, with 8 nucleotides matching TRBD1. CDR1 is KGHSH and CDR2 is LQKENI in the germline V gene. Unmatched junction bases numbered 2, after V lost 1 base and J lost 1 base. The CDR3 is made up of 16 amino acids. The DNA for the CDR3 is TGTGCCAGCTCACCACTCGGGACAGGGAACACCGGGGAGCTGTTTTTT. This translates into CASSPLGTGNTGELFF.

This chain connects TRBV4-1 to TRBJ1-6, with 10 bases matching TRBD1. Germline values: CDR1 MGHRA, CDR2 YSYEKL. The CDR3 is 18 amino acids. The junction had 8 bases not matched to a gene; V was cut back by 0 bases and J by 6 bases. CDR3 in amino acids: CASSQEARTGGGNSPLHF. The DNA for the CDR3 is TGCGCCAGCAGCCAAGAAGCCCGGACAGGGGGAGGTAATTCACCCCTCCACTTT.

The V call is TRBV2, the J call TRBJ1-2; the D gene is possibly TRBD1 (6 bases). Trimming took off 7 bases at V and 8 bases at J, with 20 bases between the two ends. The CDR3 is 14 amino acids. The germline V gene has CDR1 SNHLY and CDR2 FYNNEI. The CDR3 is CASMRANRAPGYTF. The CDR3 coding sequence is TGTGCCAGCATGAGAGCGAACAGGGCGCCGGGCTACACCTTC.

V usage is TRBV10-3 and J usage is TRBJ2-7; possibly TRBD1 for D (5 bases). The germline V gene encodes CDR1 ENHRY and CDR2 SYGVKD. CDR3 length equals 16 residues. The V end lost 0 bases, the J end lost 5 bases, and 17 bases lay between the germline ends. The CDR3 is CAISESGAPRFNEQYF. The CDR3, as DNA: TGTGCCATCAGTGAGTCTGGGGCGCCCAGGTTCAACGAGCAGTACTTC.

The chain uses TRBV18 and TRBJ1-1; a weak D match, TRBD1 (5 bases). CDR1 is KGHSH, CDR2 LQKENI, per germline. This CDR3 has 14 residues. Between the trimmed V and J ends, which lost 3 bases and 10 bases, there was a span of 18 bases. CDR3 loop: CASSPPQERVVAFF. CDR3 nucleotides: TGTGCCAGCTCACCCCCACAGGAACGGGTCGTAGCTTTCTTT.